Listed below are T cell receptor beta chains from one sample, sequenced in a study of neurological immune-mediated disorders. TCRdb passed the 5' RACE reads through MiXCR, listing each CDR3 protein once. The sample lists tens of thousands of distinct CDR3 sequences, roughly an eighth occurring once. Material: PBMCs. The receptors shown here come from a woman between 45 and 60 years old in good health. CDR3s include the opening cysteine and the closing phenylalanine or tryptophan. The order of the fields is J gene, clone size, V gene, D gene, CDR3 protein, CDR3 DNA. D genes are given only for firm matches. Where a row states a size, it is once, few, many or the class of an expanded clone; other rows omit it.

J gene: TRBJ2-1; clone size: many; V gene: TRBV7-2; D gene: -; CDR3 protein: CASSFKVAYEQFF; CDR3 DNA: TGTGCCAGCAGCTTTAAGGTCGCGTATGAGCAGTTCTTC
J gene: TRBJ2-5; clone size: many; V gene: TRBV9; D gene: -; CDR3 protein: CASSVVPGPGETQYF; CDR3 DNA: TGTGCCAGCAGCGTAGTGCCCGGACCCGGGGAGACCCAGTACTTC
J gene: TRBJ2-1; clone size: many; V gene: TRBV5-8; D gene: -; CDR3 protein: CASRFQGASYNEQFF; CDR3 DNA: TGTGCCAGCAGGTTCCAAGGGGCCTCCTACAATGAGCAGTTCTTC
J gene: TRBJ1-5; clone size: many; V gene: TRBV20-1; D gene: -; CDR3 protein: CSAERVQGQPQHF; CDR3 DNA: TGCAGTGCGGAAAGGGTTCAGGGTCAGCCCCAGCATTTT
J gene: TRBJ1-5; clone size: many; V gene: TRBV6-6; D gene: -; CDR3 protein: CASNDGGPRLHF; CDR3 DNA: TGTGCCAGCAACGATGGGGGGCCCCGCTTGCATTTT
J gene: TRBJ2-1; clone size: many; V gene: TRBV10-3; D gene: TRBD2; CDR3 protein: CAISAGVINEQFF; CDR3 DNA: TGTGCCATCTCGGCGGGAGTAATCAATGAGCAGTTCTTC
J gene: TRBJ2-3; clone size: many; V gene: TRBV6-5; D gene: -; CDR3 protein: CASGARAADTQYF; CDR3 DNA: TGTGCCAGCGGCGCCAGGGCAGCAGATACGCAGTATTTT
J gene: TRBJ2-1; clone size: many; V gene: TRBV5-1; D gene: -; CDR3 protein: CASSLVGGGGGDEQFF; CDR3 DNA: TGCGCCAGCAGCTTGGTCGGGGGCGGTGGCGGCGATGAGCAGTTCTTC
J gene: TRBJ1-1; clone size: many; V gene: TRBV5-1; D gene: TRBD1; CDR3 protein: CASSQTGGGLDEAFF; CDR3 DNA: TGCGCCAGCAGCCAAACAGGGGGCGGGCTGGATGAAGCTTTCTTT
J gene: TRBJ2-1; clone size: many; V gene: TRBV27; D gene: -; CDR3 protein: CASTVEGGPHNEQFF; CDR3 DNA: TGTGCCAGCACGGTGGAAGGGGGACCACACAATGAGCAGTTCTTC
J gene: TRBJ1-1; clone size: once; V gene: TRBV3-1; D gene: TRBD1; CDR3 protein: CAISQDRIKTGGTEAFF; CDR3 DNA: TGTGCCATCAGCCAAGATCGCATCAAAACAGGGGGCACTGAAGCTTTCTTT
J gene: TRBJ2-5; clone size: many; V gene: TRBV5-1; D gene: -; CDR3 protein: CASSADSEETQYF; CDR3 DNA: TGCGCCAGCAGCGCGGACAGTGAAGAGACCCAGTACTTC
J gene: TRBJ2-5; clone size: many; V gene: TRBV14; D gene: TRBD1; CDR3 protein: CASSLPRTGVETQYF; CDR3 DNA: TGTGCCAGCAGCCTACCCCGGACAGGGGTCGAGACCCAGTACTTC
J gene: TRBJ2-5; clone size: once; V gene: TRBV10-3; D gene: -; CDR3 protein: CAISEFRIETQYF; CDR3 DNA: TGTGCCATCAGTGAGTTTCGCATCGAGACCCAGTACTTC
J gene: TRBJ1-2; clone size: few; V gene: TRBV5-1; D gene: -; CDR3 protein: CASSLGPGPSNYGYTF; CDR3 DNA: TGCGCCAGCAGCTTGGGGCCGGGACCATCTAACTATGGCTACACCTTC
J gene: TRBJ2-1; clone size: many; V gene: TRBV20-1; D gene: -; CDR3 protein: CSARDHSRDEQFF; CDR3 DNA: TGCAGTGCTAGAGATCATTCGCGGGATGAGCAGTTCTTC
J gene: TRBJ2-7; clone size: many; V gene: TRBV5-1; D gene: TRBD2; CDR3 protein: CASSKTSGGYEQYF; CDR3 DNA: TGCGCCAGCAGCAAGACTAGCGGGGGCTACGAGCAGTACTTC
J gene: TRBJ2-7; clone size: large; V gene: TRBV12-3/TRBV12-4; D gene: -; CDR3 protein: CASSLVGGNEQYF; CDR3 DNA: TGTGCCAGCAGTTTAGTGGGAGGAAACGAGCAGTACTTC
J gene: TRBJ2-7; clone size: many; V gene: TRBV20-1; D gene: -; CDR3 protein: CSASRGGVGQYEQYF; CDR3 DNA: TGCAGTGCTAGCAGGGGGGGCGTTGGACAATACGAGCAGTACTTC
J gene: TRBJ2-7; clone size: many; V gene: TRBV5-6; D gene: TRBD2; CDR3 protein: CASSEGLAGGYYEQYF; CDR3 DNA: TGTGCCAGCAGCGAGGGACTAGCGGGAGGGTACTACGAGCAGTACTTC
J gene: TRBJ2-3; clone size: few; V gene: TRBV10-3; D gene: TRBD2; CDR3 protein: CATTTGLAGTDTQYF; CDR3 DNA: TGTGCCACCACGACGGGACTAGCGGGCACAGATACGCAGTATTTT
J gene: TRBJ1-5; clone size: many; V gene: TRBV12-3/TRBV12-4; D gene: -; CDR3 protein: CASSTDGSNQPQHF; CDR3 DNA: TGTGCCAGCAGTACTGACGGGAGCAATCAGCCCCAGCATTTT
J gene: TRBJ1-4; clone size: -; V gene: TRBV19; D gene: -; CDR3 protein: CASSIMGKNEKLFF; CDR3 DNA: TGTGCCAGTAGTATCATGGGCAAGAATGAAAAACTGTTTTTT
J gene: TRBJ2-1; clone size: many; V gene: TRBV5-1; D gene: -; CDR3 protein: CASTRDPGNEQFF; CDR3 DNA: TGCGCCAGCACCCGGGACCCCGGGAATGAGCAGTTCTTC
J gene: TRBJ2-3; clone size: -; V gene: TRBV20-1; D gene: TRBD2; CDR3 protein: CSAAFKGGADTQYF; CDR3 DNA: TGCAGTGCTGCGTTTAAGGGAGGGGCGGATACGCAGTATTTT
J gene: TRBJ2-1; clone size: -; V gene: TRBV20-1; D gene: -; CDR3 protein: CSAREGSEQFF; CDR3 DNA: TGCAGTGCTAGAGAAGGGAGCGAGCAGTTCTTC
J gene: TRBJ1-6; clone size: -; V gene: TRBV27; D gene: -; CDR3 protein: CASSFSGVGSSYNSPLHF; CDR3 DNA: TGTGCCAGCAGTTTCAGTGGTGTTGGGAGCTCCTATAATTCACCCCTCCACTTT
J gene: TRBJ1-6; clone size: many; V gene: TRBV5-1; D gene: -; CDR3 protein: CASSRRGGSPLHF; CDR3 DNA: TGCGCCAGCAGCCGGCGGGGCGGCTCACCCCTCCACTTT
J gene: TRBJ2-7; clone size: many; V gene: TRBV7-8; D gene: -; CDR3 protein: CASSFLGGLTGGEQYF; CDR3 DNA: TGTGCCAGCAGCTTCCTCGGGGGACTCACTGGTGGGGAGCAGTACTTC
J gene: TRBJ2-3; clone size: -; V gene: TRBV5-1; D gene: -; CDR3 protein: CASSLRVTDTQYF; CDR3 DNA: TGCGCCAGCAGCTTGAGAGTTACAGATACGCAGTATTTT
J gene: TRBJ1-2; clone size: few; V gene: TRBV12-3/TRBV12-4; D gene: TRBD1; CDR3 protein: CASSPRTGTYGYTF; CDR3 DNA: TGTGCCAGCAGTCCCCGGACAGGGACGTATGGCTACACCTTC
J gene: TRBJ2-5; clone size: many; V gene: TRBV7-2; D gene: TRBD1; CDR3 protein: CASSLPPGQLETQYF; CDR3 DNA: TGTGCCAGCAGCCTACCTCCGGGACAGCTAGAGACCCAGTACTTC
J gene: TRBJ2-4; clone size: many; V gene: TRBV11-3; D gene: -; CDR3 protein: CASSLAVAKNIQYF; CDR3 DNA: TGTGCCAGCAGCTTAGCGGTAGCCAAAAACATTCAGTACTTC
J gene: TRBJ2-5; clone size: many; V gene: TRBV5-1; D gene: TRBD1; CDR3 protein: CASSSTGLQETQYF; CDR3 DNA: TGCGCCAGCAGCTCGACAGGGCTCCAAGAGACCCAGTACTTC
J gene: TRBJ1-4; clone size: -; V gene: TRBV30; D gene: -; CDR3 protein: CAWSVQGAAGEKLFF; CDR3 DNA: TGTGCCTGGAGTGTACAAGGGGCCGCTGGGGAAAAACTGTTTTTT
J gene: TRBJ2-7; clone size: many; V gene: TRBV21-1; D gene: -; CDR3 protein: CASSKGYAGREGLSYEQYF; CDR3 DNA: TGTGCCAGCAGCAAAGGATATGCGGGTAGGGAAGGCCTATCCTACGAGCAGTACTTC
J gene: TRBJ2-1; clone size: many; V gene: TRBV2; D gene: TRBD2; CDR3 protein: CASNLGTSESNEQFF; CDR3 DNA: TGTGCCAGCAACCTCGGGACTAGCGAGAGCAATGAGCAGTTCTTC
J gene: TRBJ2-1; clone size: -; V gene: TRBV20-1; D gene: TRBD2; CDR3 protein: CSARVAAGGNEQFF; CDR3 DNA: TGCAGTGCTAGAGTCGCAGCGGGAGGGAATGAGCAGTTCTTC
J gene: TRBJ1-2; clone size: many; V gene: TRBV20-1; D gene: -; CDR3 protein: CSVVAGGYGYTF; CDR3 DNA: TGCAGTGTGGTCGCGGGGGGATATGGCTACACCTTC
J gene: TRBJ2-7; clone size: many; V gene: TRBV7-2; D gene: TRBD2; CDR3 protein: CASGLDHYEQYF; CDR3 DNA: TGTGCCAGCGGACTAGATCACTACGAGCAGTACTTC
J gene: TRBJ2-5; clone size: -; V gene: TRBV2; D gene: -; CDR3 protein: CASSGWQGHQETQYF; CDR3 DNA: TGTGCCAGCAGTGGTTGGCAGGGGCATCAAGAGACCCAGTACTTC
J gene: TRBJ2-3; clone size: many; V gene: TRBV5-1; D gene: -; CDR3 protein: CASSSANTQYF; CDR3 DNA: TGCGCCAGCAGCTCGGCAAATACGCAGTATTTT
J gene: TRBJ2-3; clone size: -; V gene: TRBV6-4; D gene: TRBD2; CDR3 protein: CASSRSGDPTDTQYF; CDR3 DNA: TGTGCCAGCAGTCGGAGCGGGGATCCCACAGATACGCAGTATTTT
J gene: TRBJ2-1; clone size: many; V gene: TRBV3-1; D gene: -; CDR3 protein: CASSHGYSYNEQFF; CDR3 DNA: TGTGCCAGCAGCCACGGATACTCCTACAATGAGCAGTTCTTC